Here is one TCR beta chain with its context. Its antigen specificity is not known. One base away there is no much larger clone; base qualities are not given. These data belong to a study of CD8 T cells in ankylosing spondylitis listed by TCRdb under 2017. In the study overall: T cell receptor beta repertoires were profiled in healthy donors and ankylosing spondylitis patients so that disease-linked TCR variants could be found. The whole study cohort included over 85 healthy donors and about two dozen ankylosing spondylitis patients. Peripheral blood was sampled, and synovial fluid was also collected from ankylosing spondylitis patients.

Its CDR3 holds 16 amino acids, cysteine through phenylalanine. CDR3 DNA only is kept here, 48 bases in frame from base 1. CDR1 and CDR2, per the germline V gene (reference sequence), are DFQATT and SNEGSKA. Trimming removed 3 bases from V and 3 bases from J, leaving 18 bases between the germline ends. The reads were generated on an Illumina HiSeq 2500. TCR beta libraries were prepared by quantitative 5'-RACE with molecular barcodes. Turning to the authors' computational methods: A new computational method, built on a probabilistic model of VDJ rearrangement, was used to identify disease-linked TCR variants. The raw public reads went through TCRdb reprocessing: fastp at Q25, MiXCR clone calling, in-frame beta chains kept. Identical CDR3 proteins give one entry, which carries the most common genes and DNA. The V and J calls and clone size come from TCRdb's table, not from the authors' own analysis. This sample is represented by about 36,000 distinct CDR3 sequences; 4.5% to 6% of them were singletons. Of the sample, about an eighth falls within the top ten clones.

Overall study outcomes, separate from this receptor: Some TCR beta motif variants had previously been reported in synovial fluid and blood of reactive arthritis patients, which suggested common disease-initiation mechanisms. A TCR beta motif made up of roughly eight highly homologous amino acid variants appeared to be characteristic of blood from ankylosing spondylitis patients. In peripheral blood, the disease-linked clones were found at relatively low frequencies and had a CD8+ phenotype. Significant enrichment of the disease-linked clones was reported in matched synovial fluid samples from ankylosing spondylitis patients.

The chain employs TRBV20-1 and TRBJ2-1; tentative D gene TRBD2, with 7 bases matching. The source of this sequence is a male donor with ankylosing spondylitis or in good health (not recorded which). Specimen: blood, either unsorted or a sorted T cell fraction (not recorded which). Here is the DNA: TGCAGTGCTAGGGGGGCTAGCGGAAACCTCTACAATGAGCAGTTCTTC. Its product reads: CSARGASGNLYNEQFF.